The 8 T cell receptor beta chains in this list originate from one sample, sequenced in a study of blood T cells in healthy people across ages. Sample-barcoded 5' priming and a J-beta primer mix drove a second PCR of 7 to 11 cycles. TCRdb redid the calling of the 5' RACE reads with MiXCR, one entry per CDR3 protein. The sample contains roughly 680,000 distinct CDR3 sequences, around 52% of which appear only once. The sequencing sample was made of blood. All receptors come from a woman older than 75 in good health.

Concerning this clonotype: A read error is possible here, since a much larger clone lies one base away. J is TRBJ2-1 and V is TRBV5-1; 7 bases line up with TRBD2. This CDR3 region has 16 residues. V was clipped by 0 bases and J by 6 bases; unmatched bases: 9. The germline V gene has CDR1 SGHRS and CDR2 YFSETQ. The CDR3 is CASSLVPSGVSNEQFF. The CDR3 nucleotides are TGCGCCAGCAGCTTGGTGCCTAGCGGCGTATCCAATGAGCAGTTCTTC.

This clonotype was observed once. CDR3 protein: CASSPEGLPGEETQFF. Here the CDR3 DNA reads TGTGCCAGCAGCCCCGAGGGACTTCCCGGGGAGGAGACCCAGTTCTTC. This chain links TRBV7-9 with TRBJ2-1; tentative D call: TRBD2 (6 bases). The CDR3 loop spans 16 amino acids. Trimming removed 5 bases from V and 13 bases from J, with 27 bases in between. In germline, CDR1 is SEHNR, CDR2 FQNEAQ (reference sequence).

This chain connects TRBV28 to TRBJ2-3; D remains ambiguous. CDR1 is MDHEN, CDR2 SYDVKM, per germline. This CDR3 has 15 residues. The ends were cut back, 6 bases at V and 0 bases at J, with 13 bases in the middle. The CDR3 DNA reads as TGTGCCAGCAGCTCCCCCTCAACTAGCACAGATACGCAGTATTTT. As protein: CASSSPSTSTDTQYF.

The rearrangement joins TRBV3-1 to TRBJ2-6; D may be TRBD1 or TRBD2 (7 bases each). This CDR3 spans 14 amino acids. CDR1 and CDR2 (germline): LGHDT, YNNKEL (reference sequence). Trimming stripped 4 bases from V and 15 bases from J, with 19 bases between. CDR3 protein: CASSPGRDSGALTF. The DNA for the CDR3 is TGTGCCAGCAGCCCTGGCCGGGACAGCGGGGCCCTGACTTTC. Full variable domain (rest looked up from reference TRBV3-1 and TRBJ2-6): DTAVSQTPKYLVTQMGNDKSIKCEQNLGHDTMYWYKQDSKKFLKIMFSYNNKELIINETVPNRFSPKSPDKAHLNLHINSLELGDSAVYFCASSPGRDSGALTFGAGSRLTVL.

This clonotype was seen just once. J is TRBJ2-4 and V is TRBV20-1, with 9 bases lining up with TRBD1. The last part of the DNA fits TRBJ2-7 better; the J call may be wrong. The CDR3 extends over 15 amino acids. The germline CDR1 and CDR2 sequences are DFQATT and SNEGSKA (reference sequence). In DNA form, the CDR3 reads TGCAGTGCACACGGGACAGGGACAAACTCCTACGAGCAGTACTTC. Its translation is CSAHGTGTNSYEQYF.

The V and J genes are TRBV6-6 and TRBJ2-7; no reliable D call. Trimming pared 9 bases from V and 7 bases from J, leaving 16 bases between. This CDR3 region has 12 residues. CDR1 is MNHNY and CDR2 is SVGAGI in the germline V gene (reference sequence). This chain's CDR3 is CASGRLEVEQYF. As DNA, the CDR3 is TGTGCCAGTGGCAGGCTAGAGGTTGAGCAGTACTTC.

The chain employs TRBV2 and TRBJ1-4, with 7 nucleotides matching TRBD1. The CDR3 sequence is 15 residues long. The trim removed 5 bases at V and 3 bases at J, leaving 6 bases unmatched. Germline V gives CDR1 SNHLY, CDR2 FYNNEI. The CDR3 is CASSTTGTANEKLFF. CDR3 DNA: TGTGCCAGCAGTACCACCGGGACAGCTAATGAAAAACTGTTTTTT.

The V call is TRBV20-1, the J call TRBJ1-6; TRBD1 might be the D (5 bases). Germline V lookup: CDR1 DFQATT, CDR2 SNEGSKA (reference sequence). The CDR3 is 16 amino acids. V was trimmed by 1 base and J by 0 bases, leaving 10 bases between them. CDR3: CSARVSGASYNSPLHF. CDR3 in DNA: TGCAGTGCTAGAGTAAGCGGGGCCTCCTATAATTCACCCCTCCACTTT.